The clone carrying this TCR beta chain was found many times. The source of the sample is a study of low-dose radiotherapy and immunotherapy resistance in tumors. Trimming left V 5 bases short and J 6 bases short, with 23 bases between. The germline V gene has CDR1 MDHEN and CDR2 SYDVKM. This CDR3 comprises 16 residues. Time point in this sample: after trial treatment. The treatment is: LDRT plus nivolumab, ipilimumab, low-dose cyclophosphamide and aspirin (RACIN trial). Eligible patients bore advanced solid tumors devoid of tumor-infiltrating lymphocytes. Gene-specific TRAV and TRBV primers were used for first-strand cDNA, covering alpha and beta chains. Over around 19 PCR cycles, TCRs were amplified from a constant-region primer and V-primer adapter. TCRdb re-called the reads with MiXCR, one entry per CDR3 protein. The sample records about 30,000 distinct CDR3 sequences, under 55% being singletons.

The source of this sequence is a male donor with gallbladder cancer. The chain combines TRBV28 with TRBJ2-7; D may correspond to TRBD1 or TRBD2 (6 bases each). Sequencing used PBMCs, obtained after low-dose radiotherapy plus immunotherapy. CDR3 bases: TGTGCCAGCAGTCCCCGGGGAGCGGGCAAAGGGGGCGAGCAGTACTTC. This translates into CASSPRGAGKGGEQYF.